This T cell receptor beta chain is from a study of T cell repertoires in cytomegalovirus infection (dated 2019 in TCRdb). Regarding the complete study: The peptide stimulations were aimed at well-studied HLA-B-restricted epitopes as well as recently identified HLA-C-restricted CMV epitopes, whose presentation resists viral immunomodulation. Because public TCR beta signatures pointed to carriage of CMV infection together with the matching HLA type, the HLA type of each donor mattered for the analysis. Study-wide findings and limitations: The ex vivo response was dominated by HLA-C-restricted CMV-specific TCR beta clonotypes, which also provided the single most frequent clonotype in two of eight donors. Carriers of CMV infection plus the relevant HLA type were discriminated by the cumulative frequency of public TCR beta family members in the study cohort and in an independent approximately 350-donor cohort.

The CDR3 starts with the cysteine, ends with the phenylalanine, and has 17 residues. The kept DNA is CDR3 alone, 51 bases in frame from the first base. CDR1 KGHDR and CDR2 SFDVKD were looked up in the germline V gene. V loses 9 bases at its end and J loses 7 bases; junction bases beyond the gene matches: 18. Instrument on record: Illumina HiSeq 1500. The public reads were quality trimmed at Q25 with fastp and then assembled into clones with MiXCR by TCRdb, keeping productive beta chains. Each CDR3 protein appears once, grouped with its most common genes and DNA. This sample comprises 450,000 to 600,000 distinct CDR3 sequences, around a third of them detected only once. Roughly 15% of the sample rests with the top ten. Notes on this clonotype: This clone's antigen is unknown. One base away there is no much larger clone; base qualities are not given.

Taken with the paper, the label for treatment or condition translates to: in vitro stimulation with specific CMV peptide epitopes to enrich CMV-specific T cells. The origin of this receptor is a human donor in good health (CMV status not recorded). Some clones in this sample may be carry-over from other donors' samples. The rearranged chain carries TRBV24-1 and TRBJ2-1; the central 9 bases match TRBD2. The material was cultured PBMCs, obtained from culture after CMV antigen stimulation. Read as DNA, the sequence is TGTGCCACCGAAGCCCAGCACACTAGCGGGTATCTTAATGAGCAGTTCTTC. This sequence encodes CATEAQHTSGYLNEQFF.